A single sample gave rise to the 16 T cell receptor beta chains below, sequenced in a study of T cell responses to AZD1222 COVID-19 vaccine. Only in-frame clones appear in the TCRdb table, and some are missing; sequencing was by immunoSEQ multiplex PCR. The sample lists roughly 84,000 clones, approximately 85% occurring once. The sample here was peripheral blood, taken 28 days after the second AZD1222 dose. These receptors all come from an adult who received the AZD1222 COVID-19 vaccine.

The count of this clone is one. The chain joins TRBV11-3 to TRBJ2-7; TRBD2 aligns across 8 bases. The CDR3 has 15 residues. After removal of 4 bases from V and 5 bases from J, the junction contained 10 bases not matched to a gene. Germline lookup yields CDR1 SGHNT and CDR2 YENEEA. The CDR3 region has the DNA TGTGCCAGCAGCTATCCGTCGGGAGGGCCGGACGAGCAGTACTTC. Protein sequence: CASSYPSGGPDEQYF.

The chain has TRBV6-2 or TRBV6-3 and TRBJ1-6, with a weak D call TRBD1 (5 bases). CDR3 length: 13 residues. V was clipped by 6 bases and J by 9 bases, with 12 bases between them. The V gene's germline CDR1 is MNHEY and CDR2 SVGEGT. The CDR3 here is CASSGGLGSPLHF. DNA of the CDR3: TGTGCCAGCAGCGGGGGGTTAGGTTCACCCCTCCACTTT.

This clone was seen only a few times. V and J are TRBV19 and TRBJ2-2; D not certain. This CDR3 is built from 14 residues. Trimming shortened V by 5 bases and J by 1 base, and 8 bases separated the two germline ends. Germline CDR1 LNHDA, CDR2 SQIVND (reference sequence). The CDR3 here is CASSPDVNTGELFF. The CDR3 bases are TGTGCCAGTAGTCCCGACGTGAACACCGGGGAGCTGTTTTTT. Supplemented by reference TRBV19 and TRBJ2-2, the full variable domain reads DGGITQSPKYLFRKEGQNVTLSCEQNLNHDAMYWYRQDPGQGLRLIYYSQIVNDFQKGDIAEGYSVSREKKESFPLTVTSAQKNPTAFYLCASSPDVNTGELFFGEGSRLTVL.

The table lists this clone with a count of one. The gene calls are TRBV6-5 and TRBJ1-2; no firm D call. The CDR3 spans 11 residues. The germline V gene has CDR1 MNHEY and CDR2 SVGAGI. The germline V and J ends were trimmed by 5 bases and 7 bases, with 8 bases remaining between them. This chain's CDR3 is CASSRESGYTF. The CDR3 bases are TGTGCCAGCAGTCGGGAGAGTGGCTACACCTTC.

V and J are TRBV28 and TRBJ2-3; 7 nucleotides line up with TRBD1. The CDR3 totals 11 residues. V gave up 5 bases and J gave up 11 bases; unmatched junction bases: 4. Germline CDR1 is MDHEN and CDR2 is SYDVKM. CDR3 sequence reads: CASSGRDRQYF. The CDR3 DNA reads as TGTGCCAGCAGTGGCCGGGACAGGCAGTATTTT.

The genes are TRBV5-1 and TRBJ2-3; 10 bases line up with TRBD1. The germline V gene encodes CDR1 SGHRS and CDR2 YFSETQ. V was pared by 0 bases and J by 0 bases, with 10 bases of the junction left unmatched. The CDR3 totals 19 residues. The CDR3 here is CASSLATGTGATSTDTQYF. CDR3 coding DNA: TGCGCCAGCAGCTTGGCCACGGGGACAGGGGCCACTAGCACAGATACGCAGTATTTT.

In its sample, this clone was seen once. This chain links TRBV4-1 with TRBJ1-1, with TRBD1 matching 9 bases. Germline V gene lookup returns CDR1 MGHRA and CDR2 YSYEKL. V lost 1 base and J lost 4; bases outside the gene matches: 4. This CDR3 is built from 15 residues. CDR3 nucleotides: TGCGCCAGCAGCCAAGCCGGGACAGGGTCCACTGAAGCTTTCTTT. Its protein product is CASSQAGTGSTEAFF.

This chain connects TRBV7-9 to TRBJ1-1; D possibly corresponds to TRBD1 (5 bases). The CDR3 is 16 amino acids. Per the germline V gene, CDR1 is SEHNR and CDR2 is FQNEAQ (reference sequence). Trimming took off 4 bases at V and 14 bases at J, with 29 bases between the two ends. The CDR3 loop reads CASSSILQGRPVGDFF. The CDR3 nucleotides are TGTGCCAGCAGCTCTATCTTGCAGGGTCGACCGGTGGGAGACTTCTTT.

This clone was found a few times. The chain links TRBV28 to TRBJ1-4; D is undetermined. Germline assignment: CDR1 MDHEN and CDR2 SYDVKM. The V gene lost 6 bases and the J gene lost 8 bases, with 13 bases spanning the gap. The CDR3 runs to 13 residues. The CDR3 region is CASSSPQGEKLFF. The CDR3 bases are TGTGCCAGCAGCTCCCCCCAAGGCGAAAAACTGTTTTTT.

This clone was seen only once. This chain connects TRBV11-3 to TRBJ2-2, with D unresolved. Germline values: CDR1 SGHNT, CDR2 YENEEA. This CDR3 is 14 amino acids long. Deletions cut 6 bases from V and 1 base from J, with 9 bases between. CDR3 amino acids: CASRIRQNTGELFF. DNA of the CDR3: TGTGCCAGCAGGATCCGACAGAACACCGGGGAGCTGTTTTTT.

The chain has TRBV7-3 and TRBJ2-1, with a tentative D call TRBD2 (7 bases). The V end lost 5 bases, the J end lost 5 bases, and 19 bases lay between the germline ends. CDR3 length: 16 residues. The germline V gene encodes CDR1 SGHTA and CDR2 FQGTGA. CDR3 in amino acids: CASSPLGGPLNNEQFF. The CDR3 DNA reads TGTGCCAGCAGCCCCCTGGGGGGGCCCCTTAACAATGAGCAGTTCTTC.

In nucleotides, the CDR3 is TGTGCCACCAGTGCCTGGGGCGGCAATGAGCAGTTCTTC. It codes for CATSAWGGNEQFF. The chain recombines TRBV24-1 with TRBJ2-1, with D perhaps TRBD1 (5 bases). Looked up from germline, CDR1 is KGHDR and CDR2 is SFDVKD. The CDR3 covers 13 residues. V lost 5 bases and J 6 bases, leaving 10 bases between the germline ends.

CDR3 sequence reads: CASSTGTSPVWFF. DNA for the CDR3: TGTGCCAGCAGCACCGGGACTAGTCCCGTTTGGTTCTTC. The rearrangement joins TRBV5-6 to TRBJ2-1; TRBD2 aligns across 8 bases. CDR1 is SGHDT, CDR2 YYEEEE, per germline. This CDR3 spans 13 amino acids. The V and J ends lost 4 bases and 15 bases, in that order; junction bases with no gene match: 12.

This rearrangement joins TRBV14 to TRBJ2-7; unclear D gene. Looked up from germline, CDR1 is SGHDN and CDR2 is FVKESK. The CDR3 extends over 16 amino acids. The V end lost 1 base, the J end lost 0 bases, and 13 bases lay between the germline ends. CDR3 sequence: CASSQVAWAASYEQYF. The CDR3 DNA sequence: TGTGCCAGCAGCCAAGTTGCTTGGGCGGCCTCCTACGAGCAGTACTTC.

The rearrangement joins TRBV7-2 to TRBJ1-5; no reliable D call. The CDR3 is 17 amino acids. Germline CDR1 SGHTA, CDR2 FQGNSA. Trimming took off 5 bases at V and 1 base at J, with 18 bases between the two ends. The CDR3 loop is CASSPRSGLGSNQPQHF. For the CDR3, the DNA is TGTGCCAGCAGCCCGAGATCAGGCCTTGGGAGCAATCAGCCCCAGCATTTT.

J is TRBJ2-5 and V is TRBV28; D is unclear. The CDR3 is made up of 13 amino acids. V was clipped by 3 bases and J by 4 bases, with 9 bases between them. In germline, CDR1 is MDHEN, CDR2 SYDVKM. For the CDR3, the DNA is TGTGCCAGCAGTTTCGGGTCTAGAGAGACCCAGTACTTC. Encoded protein: CASSFGSRETQYF.